Listed below are T cell receptor beta chains from one sample, sequenced in a study of memory CD4+ T cells and cytomegalovirus serostatus. Generated by immunoSEQ multiplex PCR, the TCRdb table keeps only in-frame clones and is missing some. Among 61,000 or so clones, over 60% were seen once, and the ten largest hold 0.53%. Sequenced sample: memory CD4+ T cells from blood. These receptors all come from an adult in good health and CMV-seronegative. Some clones in this sample may be carry-over from other donors' samples. The CDR3 runs from the conserved cysteine through the conserved F or W. D genes are given only for firm matches. Some rows have no size entry. The others give once, few or many, or a class for an expanded clone.

v_call: TRBV30; d_call: .; j_call: TRBJ1-1; clone_size: few; cdr3_aa: CAWNEGGTEAFF; cdr3_nt: TGTGCCTGGAATGAGGGAGGCACTGAAGCTTTCTTT
v_call: TRBV5-1; d_call: .; j_call: TRBJ2-7; clone_size: .; cdr3_aa: CASSLASIYEQYF; cdr3_nt: TGCGCCAGCAGCTTGGCCTCGATCTACGAGCAGTACTTC
v_call: TRBV28; d_call: .; j_call: TRBJ2-7; clone_size: .; cdr3_aa: CASSPTGVYEQYF; cdr3_nt: TGTGCCAGCAGTCCGACCGGAGTCTACGAGCAGTACTTC
v_call: TRBV28; d_call: .; j_call: TRBJ1-2; clone_size: .; cdr3_aa: CATPEIPWGGTFF; cdr3_nt: TGTGCCACCCCTGAAATTCCCTGGGGGGGTACCTTCTTC
v_call: TRBV6-6; d_call: TRBD2; j_call: TRBJ2-1; clone_size: .; cdr3_aa: CASSYASGGADEQFF; cdr3_nt: TGTGCCAGCAGTTACGCAAGCGGGGGGGCCGACGAGCAGTTCTTC
v_call: TRBV6-5; d_call: .; j_call: TRBJ2-7; clone_size: .; cdr3_aa: CASSYSAASSYEQYF; cdr3_nt: TGTGCCAGCAGTTACTCGGCAGCCAGCTCCTACGAGCAGTACTTC
v_call: TRBV18; d_call: .; j_call: TRBJ2-4; clone_size: .; cdr3_aa: CASSPQTSLRVQYF; cdr3_nt: TGTGCCAGCTCACCACAGACGAGTCTACGGGTTCAGTACTTC
v_call: TRBV7-8; d_call: TRBD1; j_call: TRBJ2-4; clone_size: .; cdr3_aa: CASSLGTGKNIQYF; cdr3_nt: TGTGCCAGCAGCTTAGGGACAGGAAAAAACATTCAGTACTTC
v_call: TRBV6-6; d_call: TRBD1; j_call: TRBJ1-2; clone_size: once; cdr3_aa: CASSYSQFQGAKGYTF; cdr3_nt: TGTGCCAGCAGTTACTCGCAGTTTCAGGGGGCGAAGGGCTACACCTTC
v_call: TRBV19; d_call: .; j_call: TRBJ1-5; clone_size: .; cdr3_aa: CASSWTAVSNQPQHF; cdr3_nt: TGTGCCAGTAGTTGGACAGCGGTAAGCAATCAGCCCCAGCATTTT
v_call: TRBV5-1; d_call: .; j_call: TRBJ1-1; clone_size: .; cdr3_aa: CASSYGQSEAFF; cdr3_nt: TGCGCCAGCAGTTACGGACAGAGTGAAGCTTTCTTT